Below are 7 T cell receptor beta chains sequenced from a single sample in a study of identical twins. One entry per CDR3 protein, called by TCRdb with MiXCR from the 5' RACE reads. There are about 210,000 distinct CDR3 sequences in the sample; less than 10% occur only once, and about 5.2% lies in the top ten. Sequencing was done on a sample of memory (CD45RO+) T cells sorted from blood. These receptors were obtained from a woman under 30 in good health.

This clonotype was counted only a few times. The chain combines TRBV18 with TRBJ1-2; D might be TRBD1 (5 bases). Germline V lookup: CDR1 KGHSH, CDR2 LQKENI. CDR3 length: 13 residues. The ends were cut back, 5 bases at V and 7 bases at J, with 14 bases in the middle. CDR3 bases: TGTGCCAGCTCAGGCGGGGGTACGAGTGGCTACACCTTC. Protein sequence: CASSGGGTSGYTF.

The rearrangement uses TRBV4-3 and TRBJ2-3; 9 nucleotides agree with TRBD2. The germline gives CDR1 LGHNA, CDR2 YSLEER. V gave up 3 bases and J gave up 0 bases; unmatched junction bases: 7. The CDR3 loop spans 17 amino acids. CDR3 coding DNA: TGCGCCAGCAGCCAGACTGTGACTAGCGGAAGCACAGATACGCAGTATTTT. Amino acid sequence: CASSQTVTSGSTDTQYF.

The chain combines TRBV3-1 with TRBJ1-2; TRBD1 agrees at 7 bases. The trim removed 1 base at V and 4 bases at J, leaving 9 bases unmatched. Germline V gene sequence: CDR1 LGHDT, CDR2 YNNKEL (reference sequence). This CDR3 comprises 16 residues. For the CDR3, the DNA is TGTGCCAGCAGCCAAGGTCCCCCGACAGGGAGCTATGGCTACACCTTC. It is translated as CASSQGPPTGSYGYTF.

This clonotype was counted many times. The rearrangement links TRBV18 to TRBJ1-1; no firm D call. The CDR3 is 13 amino acids. V lost 3 bases to trimming and J lost 3 bases, with 8 bases between them. CDR1 and CDR2 from the germline V gene are KGHSH and LQKENI. The DNA for the CDR3 is TGTGCCAGCTCACCCAGCGTCGACACTGAAGCTTTCTTT. Amino acid sequence: CASSPSVDTEAFF. The variable domain in full, with the rest retrieved from reference TRBV18 and TRBJ1-1, is NAGVMQNPRHLVRRRGQEARLRCSPMKGHSHVYWYRQLPEEGLKFMVYLQKENIIDESGMPKERFSAEFPKEGPSILRIQQVVRGDSAAYFCASSPSVDTEAFFGQGTRLTVV.

This clonotype has at least ten counts. The rearrangement joins TRBV6-2 or TRBV6-3 to TRBJ2-7, with 13 positions matching TRBD2. V lost 6 bases and J lost 5; bases outside the gene matches: 7. The CDR3 consists of 15 residues. From germline, CDR1 is MNHEY and CDR2 SVGEGT. CDR3 protein: CASSRTSGSINEQYF. CDR3 sequence (DNA): TGTGCCAGCAGCCGGACTAGCGGGAGTATCAACGAGCAGTACTTC.

V and J are TRBV3-1 and TRBJ2-7; D is unclear. This CDR3 region has 12 residues. The V and J ends lost 1 base and 1 base respectively, with 2 bases between them. Germline CDR1 is LGHDT and CDR2 is YNNKEL (reference sequence). The CDR3 region has the DNA TGTGCCAGCAGCCAAGCTTCCTACGAGCAGTACTTC. Protein sequence: CASSQASYEQYF.

This chain joins TRBV4-2 and TRBJ2-1; TRBD2 agrees at 9 bases. The CDR3 runs to 16 residues. Per the germline V gene, CDR1 is LGHNA and CDR2 is YNFKEQ. Trimming took 4 bases from V and 7 from J; bases not matched to a gene: 11. The CDR3 sequence is CASSLIGGRAENEQFF. The CDR3 DNA sequence: TGTGCCAGCAGCCTCATAGGCGGGAGGGCCGAGAATGAGCAGTTCTTC.